This paragraph reports one TCR beta chain. It lacks a known antigen. Base qualities are not at hand, and no much larger clone is one base apart. The data are from a study of CD8+ T cells in alopecia areata (dated by TCRdb to the late 2010s). Background on the whole study: The treated patients took part in an open-label pilot trial in which moderate-to-severe alopecia areata was treated with oral tofacitinib at 5 to 10 mg twice daily. Patients received tofacitinib for 6 to 18 months and were then followed off drug for 6 months to check for delayed response and recurrence. In treated patients, disease severity was measured using the SALT score, which gives the percentage of scalp surface area affected. In both human patients and the C3H/HeJ mouse model, the study applied high-throughput TCRbeta sequencing to look at T cell clonal expansion in alopecia areata. In humans, TCRbeta sequencing was performed on scalp tissue and on sorted CD4+ and CD8+ peripheral blood T cells from healthy controls and from patients with patchy or totalis/universalis alopecia areata. Biopsies were taken from tofacitinib-treated patients at baseline and at 4 and 24 weeks of treatment, and a later scalp biopsy was taken in several of the tofacitinib-treated patients. Clonality in the scalp was compared among normal scalp (n=4), patchy alopecia areata scalp (n=8), and alopecia totalis/universalis scalp (n=8). RNA came from the PAXgene miRNA kit for fixed scalp, the miRNeasy kit for PBMCs, and the RNeasy kit for mouse skin. TCRbeta CDR3 regions were amplified by immunoSEQ multiplex PCR with 35 Vbeta forward and 13 Jbeta reverse primers.

The cysteine opens and the phenylalanine closes a CDR3 of 15 amino acids. Only the CDR3 portion is preserved as DNA: 45 bases, with reading frame beginning at the first base. The germline V end is reduced by 0 bases and the J end by 9 bases; junction bases left unmatched: 4. Looking up the germline V gene (reference sequence) yields CDR1 LNHNV and CDR2 YYDKDF. Points the paper makes about the study in general: Many expanded lesional clones were found to persist in scalp and blood during tofacitinib treatment, and relapse after treatment cessation may be partly explained by this persistence. With tofacitinib, both scalp clonality and the number of expanded CD8+ clones among the top 100 scalp clones went down significantly. Compared with normal scalp, lesional scalp, particularly in alopecia totalis/universalis, had higher clonality and more expanded CD8+ clones, which suggests antigenic drive. Shared TCR sequences between patients were less evident than in mice, which may be partly attributable to HLA diversity in the patient population. Resident alphabeta T cells in normal human skin are also sequenced, complicating scalp TCR repertoire analysis, unlike mouse skin dominated by gammadelta T cells. Because the treated cohort was small and had only one nonresponder, larger studies are needed to examine links between baseline CD8+ expansion and response.

The treatment or condition tag for this specimen amounts to: oral pan-JAK inhibitor, 5-10 mg twice daily. Peripheral blood and lesional scalp punch biopsies were obtained from patients with alopecia areata. PBMCs were isolated by density centrifugation and stained for CD3, CD4 and CD8, after which CD4+ and CD8+ T cells were sorted on a FACSAria. Library preparation was by the immunoSEQ multiplex PCR assay. For TCR sequencing, RNA was extracted from every sample and reverse transcribed into cDNA to serve as template. First-strand cDNA was synthesized with SuperScript III using a 2:1 mix of oligo-dT and random hexamers. Amplification bias was assessed with a synthetic immune receptor repertoire, and residual bias was removed computationally. In the authors' own workflow: Raw reads were preprocessed to remove errors, and CDR3 was defined according to IMGT conventions as the region from the conserved cysteine to phenylalanine. Clonality was computed as 1 minus the Shannon entropy, with the entropy normalized by log2 of the number of productive unique TCRs. Whether scalp clones were CD4 or CD8 was inferred by matching scalp TCRbeta sequences against CD4 and CD8 repertoires sorted from blood. TCRdb re-hosts the immuneACCESS table, in-frame sequences only. Its copies lack some clones; in the studies checked, an unresolved V gene accounts for under half of them, and the cause for the rest is not known. Clonal size and the V and J genes are those of that table, whereas D and trimming came from the DNA. The sample table records 150,000 to 200,000 clones; 50% to 75% of these occur just once. The ten biggest clones cover around 16% of the sample.

This sequence originates from a human donor with alopecia areata. This material consisted of CD4+ T cells sorted from blood, taken between weeks 55 and 65, from a patient treated with tofacitinib. The chain joins TRBV15 to TRBJ2-1, with TRBD2 identical over 11 junction bases. The DNA is TGTGCCACCAGCAGAGAAATAGCGGGGGGGTCTGAGCAGTTCTTC. Translated, it gives CATSREIAGGSEQFF.